Shown below are 13 T cell receptor beta chains from a single sample sequenced in a study of CXCR3-negative and CXCR3-positive naive CD8 T cells. UMI-labeled TRB cDNA libraries were prepared by 5' RACE. Using the 5' RACE reads, TCRdb records one entry per CDR3 protein without DNA. The sample features some 22,000 distinct CDR3 sequences, with around 20% in its top ten. The source material was memory CD8+ T cells from blood. These receptor sequences come from a human donor in good health. Some clones in this sample may be carry-over from other donors' samples.

V usage is TRBV25-1 and J usage is TRBJ1-4; TCRdb lists TRBD1, though no DNA is available to test this call. Germline CDR1 MGHDK, CDR2 SYGVNS. The CDR3 extends over 16 amino acids. The CDR3 sequence: CASSEGGATTNEKLFF.

This chain links TRBV18 with TRBJ2-7; the TCRdb D gene call, TRBD1, has no DNA to confirm it. The CDR3 extends over 13 amino acids. Germline lookup yields CDR1 KGHSH and CDR2 LQKENI. The CDR3 reads CASSPRAGYEQYF. Filled out from reference TRBV18 and TRBJ2-7, the complete variable domain reads NAGVMQNPRHLVRRRGQEARLRCSPMKGHSHVYWYRQLPEEGLKFMVYLQKENIIDESGMPKERFSAEFPKEGPSILRIQQVVRGDSAAYFCASSPRAGYEQYFGPGTRLTVT.

By frequency, this clonotype registers medium-sized. The chain is built from TRBV6-1 and TRBJ2-1; TCRdb names TRBD2, which stays unverified in the absence of DNA. Per the germline V gene, CDR1 is MNHNS and CDR2 is SASEGT. The CDR3 runs 17 residues. CDR3 sequence: CASSPETSGGGYNEQFF.

The chain carries TRBV6-5 and TRBJ1-2. Germline CDR1 and CDR2: MNHEY and SVGAGI. The CDR3 has 13 amino acids. The CDR3 loop reads CASSPTNGVGYTF.

The chain couples TRBV6-6 to TRBJ2-2; as DNA is missing, the TRBD1 call by TCRdb cannot be tested. CDR3 length: 19 amino acids. Germline-derived CDR1 and CDR2 are MNHNY and SVGAGI (reference sequence). Here the CDR3 reads CASINPQEAGGGDHGELFF.

The CDR3 is CSVEGFRDGNTEAFF. This rearrangement joins TRBV29-1 to TRBJ1-1; there is no DNA to check the TCRdb D call of TRBD1. CDR3 size: 15 residues. Germline V lookup: CDR1 SQVTM, CDR2 ANQGSEA.

V usage is TRBV7-3 and J usage is TRBJ1-1; TCRdb outputs TRBD1, but without DNA this stays unchecked. Germline V gives CDR1 SGHTA, CDR2 FQGTGA. The CDR3 has 14 residues. The CDR3 sequence: CASSQTGSNTEAFF.

The chain's CDR3 is CASSQGTTGYTF. V gene TRBV3-1 combines with J gene TRBJ1-2. The CDR3 has 12 residues. From germline, CDR1 is LGHDT and CDR2 YNNKEL (reference sequence).

The rearrangement links TRBV29-1 to TRBJ2-7. The germline V gene has CDR1 SQVTM and CDR2 ANQGSEA. CDR3 length: 12 amino acids. The CDR3 reads CSVVVSSYEQYF.

The chain carries TRBV28 and TRBJ1-5. The CDR3 has 14 amino acids. Germline-derived CDR1 and CDR2 are MDHEN and SYDVKM. This chain's CDR3 is CASSFGVLGQPQHF.

This chain links TRBV28 with TRBJ1-1; there is no DNA to check the TCRdb D call of TRBD1. This CDR3 spans 15 amino acids. CDR1 and CDR2 from the germline V gene are MDHEN and SYDVKM. Here the CDR3 reads CASSQQQVLNTEAFF.

This chain uses TRBV4-3 with TRBJ2-1. Germline CDR1 and CDR2: LGHNA and YSLEER. The CDR3 has 14 amino acids. The CDR3 sequence is CASSQLGSYNEQFF.

This rearrangement joins TRBV2 to TRBJ2-7. CDR1 SNHLY and CDR2 FYNNEI come from the germline V gene. The CDR3 runs to 11 residues. CDR3 residues: CASTRSYEQYF.